The 20 T cell receptor beta chains reported below all come from one sample, sequenced in a study of T cell repertoires in cytomegalovirus infection. A single record per CDR3 protein comes from TCRdb applying MiXCR to the reads. Here the sample spans roughly 80,000 distinct CDR3 sequences, 20% to 30% being singletons. The antigens of these receptors remain unknown. The sample in question was CD8+ T cells from cultured PBMCs, obtained from culture after CMV antigen stimulation. The receptors were sampled from a human donor in good health (CMV status not recorded). Some clones in this sample may be carry-over from other donors' samples.

This clonotype was counted at least ten times. This chain joins TRBV7-9 and TRBJ2-1; TRBD1 or TRBD2 may be the D gene (7 bases each). Germline values: CDR1 SEHNR, CDR2 FQNEAQ (reference sequence). Trimming shortened V by 6 bases and J by 5 bases, and 17 bases separated the two germline ends. This CDR3 is built from 15 residues. The CDR3 DNA follows: TGTGCCAGCAGGCTTCCAGGGGGGGTTGACAATGAGCAGTTCTTC. This sequence encodes CASRLPGGVDNEQFF.

This clonotype was seen repeatedly, ten times or more. This rearrangement joins TRBV11-2 to TRBJ2-5, with unresolved D. The CDR3 is 14 amino acids. With 5 bases removed from V and 3 bases from J, the gap between germline ends came to 13 bases. Germline V gene data show CDR1 as SGHAT and CDR2 as FQNNGV. CDR3 in DNA: TGTGCCAGCAGCCGATGGCCTGGGGAAGAGACCCAGTACTTC. Amino acids: CASSRWPGEETQYF.

This clonotype came up many times. The chain links TRBV7-9 to TRBJ2-7; TRBD2 agrees at 11 bases. The CDR3 extends over 14 amino acids. The germline V gene has CDR1 SEHNR and CDR2 FQNEAQ (reference sequence). J was trimmed by 3 bases and V by 3 bases; bases with no gene match: 1. CDR3 region: CASSLGLADYEQYF. CDR3 sequence (DNA): TGTGCCAGCAGCTTGGGACTAGCGGACTACGAGCAGTACTTC.

This clonotype was observed a few times. The rearrangement uses TRBV28 and TRBJ2-5; TRBD1 aligns across 8 bases. Looked up from germline, CDR1 is MDHEN and CDR2 is SYDVKM. This CDR3 region has 18 residues. V lost 5 bases, J lost 5 bases, and 19 bases stayed unmatched. CDR3 coding DNA: TGTGCCAGCAGTCCCACAAACTCCCTGGACAGGGACTTCGAGACCCAGTACTTC. Protein: CASSPTNSLDRDFETQYF.

This clonotype was observed many times. The chain combines TRBV7-2 with TRBJ2-7; TRBD2 agrees at 13 bases. Germline values: CDR1 SGHTA, CDR2 FQGNSA. The CDR3 extends over 18 amino acids. V lost 5 bases and J lost 2; bases outside the gene matches: 12. The CDR3 region has the DNA TGTGCCAGCAGCATTGGACTAGCGGGAGAGGGTGGAACCTACGAGCAGTACTTC. Its protein is CASSIGLAGEGGTYEQYF.

This clonotype was detected many times. The V and J genes are TRBV27 and TRBJ2-7; D is possibly TRBD2 (6 bases). Trimming shortened V by 5 bases and J by 4 bases, and 9 bases separated the two germline ends. This CDR3 region has 12 residues. Germline assignment: CDR1 MNHEY and CDR2 SMNVEV (reference sequence). The CDR3 sequence: CASSGAGYEQYF. CDR3 nucleotide sequence: TGTGCCAGCAGTGGGGCGGGGTACGAGCAGTACTTC.

This clonotype was observed a few times. The chain employs TRBV28 and TRBJ2-7; 9 bases fit TRBD1. CDR3 length equals 13 residues. Germline loops: CDR1 MDHEN, CDR2 SYDVKM. Trimming cost V 6 bases and J 2 bases; bases outside gene matches: 2. The CDR3 DNA is TGTGCCAGCAGGGGACAGGGACCCTACGAGCAGTACTTC. This translates into CASRGQGPYEQYF.

J is TRBJ2-1 and V is TRBV28, with TRBD1 matching 9 bases. Germline V gives CDR1 MDHEN, CDR2 SYDVKM. The CDR3 covers 13 residues. V lost 10 bases, J lost 7 bases, and 8 bases stayed unmatched. The CDR3 coding sequence is TGTGCCACTAGGGGACAGGGCCCAAATGAGCAGTTCTTC. This encodes CATRGQGPNEQFF.

In this sample, this clonotype turned up many times. This chain links TRBV27 with TRBJ1-3, with TRBD1 matching over 11 bases. Trimming removed 5 bases from V and 2 bases from J; junction bases left unmatched: 8. This CDR3 region has 17 residues. Germline V gene sequence: CDR1 MNHEY, CDR2 SMNVEV (reference sequence). CDR3 in amino acids: CASSPLGTGGPGNTIYF. The CDR3 DNA follows: TGTGCCAGCAGTCCCCTGGGGACAGGGGGACCTGGAAACACCATATATTTT.

The genes are TRBV2 and TRBJ2-7; D call uncertain. CDR1 SNHLY and CDR2 FYNNEI come from the germline V gene. The length of the CDR3 is 13 residues. The V gene lost 5 bases and the J gene lost 5 bases, with 13 bases spanning the gap. CDR3: CASSSPPSHEQYF. CDR3 DNA sequence: TGTGCCAGCAGTTCCCCCCCAAGCCACGAGCAGTACTTC.

The table lists this clonotype with a few counts. V usage is TRBV19 and J usage is TRBJ2-7; 8 bases align to TRBD1. The CDR3 length is 14 residues. The junction had 9 bases not matched to a gene; V was cut back by 6 bases and J by 5 bases. Per germline, CDR1 LNHDA and CDR2 SQIVND (reference sequence). In DNA, the CDR3 is TGTGCCAGTAGCCCGACAGGGGATTGGAACGAGCAGTACTTC. It is translated as CASSPTGDWNEQYF.

This clonotype came up a few times. The chain employs TRBV18 and TRBJ2-5; 10 nucleotides agree with TRBD2. V shed 3 bases, J shed 5 bases, and the junction held 6 bases outside the gene matches. This CDR3 spans 15 amino acids. Germline assignment: CDR1 KGHSH and CDR2 LQKENI. The CDR3 loop is CASSPGLASLETQYF. CDR3 coding DNA: TGTGCCAGCTCACCGGGACTAGCGTCACTCGAGACCCAGTACTTC.

The V call is TRBV3-1, the J call TRBJ2-4; D is perhaps TRBD1 or TRBD2 (5 bases each). The V end lost 3 bases, the J end lost 0 bases, and 18 bases lay between the germline ends. The CDR3 extends over 18 amino acids. CDR1 LGHDT and CDR2 YNNKEL come from the germline V gene (reference sequence). The CDR3 region is CASSHWGTRGQAKNIQYF. DNA for the CDR3: TGTGCCAGCAGCCATTGGGGCACTAGGGGTCAAGCCAAAAACATTCAGTACTTC.

The table lists this clonotype with a few counts. V and J are TRBV6-5 and TRBJ2-2; D is undetermined. The CDR3 has 14 residues. Trimming took off 1 base at V and 3 bases at J, with 6 bases between the two ends. Germline loops: CDR1 MNHEY, CDR2 SVGAGI. CDR3 loop: CASSYYRYTGELFF. CDR3 sequence (DNA): TGTGCCAGCAGTTACTACAGATACACCGGGGAGCTGTTTTTT.

This clonotype was detected only a few times. The V and J genes are TRBV12-3 or TRBV12-4 and TRBJ1-4; 9 positions agree with TRBD1. The CDR3 spans 16 residues. V lost 5 bases to trimming and J lost 2 bases; unmatched junction nucleotides: 6. CDR3 sequence: CASSPDRGDTNEKLFF. The CDR3 bases are TGTGCCAGCAGTCCGGACAGGGGCGATACTAATGAAAAACTGTTTTTT.

There are a few counts of this clonotype. This rearrangement joins TRBV5-6 to TRBJ2-1; the D gene is possibly TRBD1 (8 bases). Germline V gene data show CDR1 as SGHDT and CDR2 as YYEEEE. The CDR3 is made up of 14 amino acids. Trimming pared 0 bases from V and 8 bases from J, leaving 12 bases between. The CDR3 sequence is CASSLGQGRDEQFF. DNA for the CDR3: TGTGCCAGCAGCTTGGGACAGGGGAGGGATGAGCAGTTCTTC.

This clonotype was counted many times. The rearrangement links TRBV6-1 to TRBJ2-2; 7 bases are a match to TRBD1. V shed 4 bases and J 4 bases; nucleotides not matched to a gene: 0. This CDR3 contains 13 residues. Germline V gives CDR1 MNHNS, CDR2 SASEGT. The CDR3 DNA reads as TGTGCCAGCAGTGGGGACAGCACCGGGGAGCTGTTTTTT. This encodes CASSGDSTGELFF.

A few counts support this clonotype. The chain links TRBV7-9 to TRBJ1-4; D may be TRBD1 (5 bases). The CDR3 loop spans 14 amino acids. Germline assignment: CDR1 SEHNR and CDR2 FQNEAQ (reference sequence). V shed 6 bases and J shed 0 bases, with 8 bases lying between them. The chain's CDR3 is CASRVGPTNEKLFF. The CDR3 nucleotides read TGTGCCAGCAGGGTGGGGCCAACTAATGAAAAACTGTTTTTT.

In DNA form, the CDR3 reads TGTGCCTGGATATTAGCGGGGGGCTACAATGAGCAGTTCTTC. Protein sequence: CAWILAGGYNEQFF. The V and J genes are TRBV30 and TRBJ2-1, with 10 bases fitting TRBD2. Per germline, CDR1 GTSNPN and CDR2 SVGIG (reference sequence). CDR3 size: 14 residues. The trim removed 4 bases at V and 3 bases at J, leaving 3 bases unmatched.

J is TRBJ1-2 and V is TRBV9; 11 positions agree with TRBD1. The germline V gene has CDR1 SGDLS and CDR2 YYNGEE. J gave up 4 bases and V 4 bases, and 6 bases lay outside the gene matches. The CDR3 is made up of 15 amino acids. The CDR3 coding sequence is TGTGCCAGCAGCCCGGGACAGGGGGTTTCCTATGGCTACACCTTC. It codes for CASSPGQGVSYGYTF.